The 26 T cell receptor beta chains below were found in one sample sequenced in a study of human T cells and chemical hapten exposure. The time point: patch test 2, 6 weeks after DPC sensitization. Documented treatment: therapeutic diphenylcyclopropenone sensitization with weekly scalp DPC. TCRdb reanalysed the RACE reads using MiXCR and keeps one entry per CDR3 protein. The sample holds approximately 120,000 distinct CDR3 sequences; more than 7% are singletons and the top ten take approximately 3%. Material: whole blood, obtained in connection with sensitization to the hapten diphenylcyclopropenone (DPC). The source of these receptors is a woman between 35 and 50 years old with alopecia areata. Some clones in this sample may be carry-over from other donors' samples.

The table lists this clonotype with many counts. The chain carries TRBV7-9 and TRBJ1-6; 7 bases are a match to TRBD1. This CDR3 comprises 14 residues. Trimming took 4 bases from V and 10 from J; bases not matched to a gene: 7. Germline CDR1 SEHNR, CDR2 FQNEAQ (reference sequence). CDR3 sequence reads: CASSSRQGHSPLHF. CDR3 in DNA: TGTGCCAGCAGCTCCCGACAGGGCCACTCACCCCTCCACTTT.

This clonotype was counted ten times or more. The rearrangement links TRBV20-1 to TRBJ1-1, with TRBD1 as a possible D gene (5 bases). The CDR3 length is 13 residues. V was pared by 3 bases and J by 3 bases, with 11 bases between. Per germline, CDR1 DFQATT and CDR2 SNEGSKA (reference sequence). CDR3 coding DNA: TGCAGTGCTAGTAGTACAGGTTACACTGAAGCTTTCTTT. The encoded protein is CSASSTGYTEAFF.

This clonotype was seen repeatedly, ten times or more. The V gene is TRBV11-2, the J gene TRBJ1-5, with unresolved D. CDR1 is SGHAT and CDR2 is FQNNGV in the germline V gene. The ends were cut back, 0 bases at V and 10 bases at J, with 13 bases in the middle. The CDR3 has 14 residues. CDR3 coding DNA: TGTGCCAGCAGCTTAGATCACGGAACCTCACCCCAGCATTTT. Translation gives CASSLDHGTSPQHF. Supplemented by reference TRBV11-2 and TRBJ1-5, the full variable domain reads EAGVAQSPRYKIIEKRQSVAFWCNPISGHATLYWYQQILGQGPKLLIQFQNNGVVDDSQLPKDRFSAERLKGVDSTLKIQPAKLEDSAVYLCASSLDHGTSPQHFGDGTRLSIL.

This clonotype was picked up many times. J is TRBJ2-2 and V is TRBV4-2; 7 bases agree with TRBD2. Per germline, CDR1 LGHNA and CDR2 YNFKEQ. The CDR3 is 15 residues long. V gave up 5 bases and J gave up 5 bases; unmatched junction bases: 8. The CDR3 spells CASSSGGGETGELFF. CDR3 DNA sequence: TGTGCCAGCAGCTCTGGCGGGGGTGAAACCGGGGAGCTGTTTTTT.

This clonotype was seen ten or more times. The chain links TRBV10-3 to TRBJ1-4; TRBD1 might be the D (5 bases). The V and J ends lost 11 bases and 3 bases respectively, with 16 bases between them. CDR3 length: 14 amino acids. Germline V gene lookup returns CDR1 ENHRY and CDR2 SYGVKD. CDR3 DNA: TGTGCCTCCAGAGAACGGGGGGCTAATGAAAAACTGTTTTTT. Its translation: CASRERGANEKLFF.

CDR3 amino acids: CASSPTGSGYNEQFF. The CDR3 region has the DNA TGTGCCAGCAGTCCGACAGGGTCTGGCTACAATGAGCAGTTCTTC. The V and J genes are TRBV28 and TRBJ2-1; 7 positions agree with TRBD1. V shed 5 bases, J shed 3 bases, and the junction held 7 bases outside the gene matches. The CDR3 extends over 15 amino acids. Per the germline V gene, CDR1 is MDHEN and CDR2 is SYDVKM.

J is TRBJ2-3 and V is TRBV6-1; a weak D match, TRBD2 (7 bases). V lost 8 bases and J 4 bases, leaving 19 bases between the germline ends. Germline lookup yields CDR1 MNHNS and CDR2 SASEGT. This CDR3 has 15 amino acids. Here the CDR3 reads CASSTTGRVADTQYF. The CDR3, as DNA: TGTGCCAGCTCGACCACAGGGAGGGTTGCAGATACGCAGTATTTT.

This clonotype was recorded at least ten times. The chain is built from TRBV6-5 and TRBJ2-2; 7 bases are shared with TRBD1. The V segment lost 0 bases and the J segment 7 bases; nucleotides outside the gene matches: 5. CDR3 length: 15 residues. CDR1 and CDR2 from the germline V gene are MNHEY and SVGAGI. CDR3 coding DNA: TGTGCCAGCAGTTACTCCACAGGGGTTGGCGGGGAGCTGTTTTTT. Its protein product is CASSYSTGVGGELFF.

There are many counts of this clonotype. The chain recombines TRBV29-1 with TRBJ1-1; D perhaps matches TRBD1 (5 bases). CDR3 size: 12 residues. V lost 3 bases and J 8 bases, leaving 13 bases between the germline ends. CDR1 and CDR2 (germline): SQVTM, ANQGSEA. The CDR3 reads CSVDPQGREAFF. Written as DNA, the CDR3 is TGCAGCGTTGACCCCCAGGGACGAGAAGCTTTCTTT.

This sequence joins TRBV30 and TRBJ2-2; D unclear. The CDR3 consists of 13 residues. V lost 3 bases and J 7 bases, leaving 12 bases between the germline ends. Germline CDR1 and CDR2: GTSNPN and SVGIG (reference sequence). DNA of the CDR3: TGTGCCTGGAGCATGGGAAGTGGCGGGGAGCTGTTTTTT. This sequence encodes CAWSMGSGGELFF. Using reference TRBV30 and TRBJ2-2 for the parts outside the CDR3, the full variable domain is SQTIHQWPATLVQPVGSPLSLECTVEGTSNPNLYWYRQAAGRGLQLLFYSVGIGQISSEVPQNLSASRPQDRQFILSSKKLLLSDSGFYLCAWSMGSGGELFFGEGSRLTVL.

A remark on this clonotype: A read error may explain this, as a much larger clone is one base away. V gene TRBV6-2 or TRBV6-3 combines with J gene TRBJ2-7; D is uncertain. The CDR3 loop spans 14 amino acids. V was clipped by 4 bases and J by 4 bases, with 14 bases between them. Germline V gene lookup returns CDR1 MNHEY and CDR2 SVGEGT. The CDR3 is CASSSIWIGYEQYF. The DNA for the CDR3 is TGTGCCAGCAGTTCGATTTGGATAGGATACGAGCAGTACTTC.

The chain links TRBV7-2 to TRBJ1-5; D may be TRBD1 (6 bases). The germline V gene encodes CDR1 SGHTA and CDR2 FQGNSA. Trimming took off 3 bases at V and 4 bases at J, with 10 bases between the two ends. The CDR3 sequence is 14 residues long. The CDR3 sequence: CASSLGGQNQPQHF. In nucleotides, the CDR3 is TGTGCCAGCAGCTTGGGGGGGCAGAATCAGCCCCAGCATTTT. The full variable domain, completed using reference TRBV7-2 and TRBJ1-5, is GAGVSQSPSNKVTEKGKDVELRCDPISGHTALYWYRQSLGQGLEFLIYFQGNSAPDKSGLPSDRFSAERTGGSVSTLTIQRTQQEDSAVYLCASSLGGQNQPQHFGDGTRLSIL.

V gene TRBV4-1 combines with J gene TRBJ1-2, with 8 positions matching TRBD1. Germline CDR1 and CDR2: MGHRA and YSYEKL. The CDR3 loop spans 15 amino acids. The ends lost 0 bases at V and 3 bases at J; junction bases unmatched: 3. DNA for the CDR3: TGCGCCAGCAGCCAAGACGAGGACAGGGACTATGGCTACACCTTC. This gives the protein CASSQDEDRDYGYTF.

This clonotype was counted a few times. The V call is TRBV7-2, the J call TRBJ2-7; D is uncertain. Germline loops: CDR1 SGHTA, CDR2 FQGNSA. V dropped 4 bases and J dropped 3 bases, with 13 bases sitting between them. The CDR3 contains 14 residues. CDR3: CASSSRSPGYEQYF. Written as DNA, the CDR3 is TGTGCCAGCAGCTCCAGATCGCCGGGCTACGAGCAGTACTTC.

This clonotype was observed a few times. The rearrangement joins TRBV9 to TRBJ2-1; TRBD2 might be the D (6 bases). The CDR3 consists of 13 residues. Germline values: CDR1 SGDLS, CDR2 YYNGEE. V dropped 4 bases and J dropped 9 bases, with 14 bases sitting between them. In nucleotides, the CDR3 is TGTGCCAGCAGCTTCGTACCGGGGGTTGAGCAGTTCTTC. As protein: CASSFVPGVEQFF.

This clonotype was seen at least ten times. This sequence joins TRBV4-1 and TRBJ1-1; no definite D call. The CDR3 loop spans 14 amino acids. V shed 1 base and J shed 8 bases, with 14 bases lying between them. Germline CDR1 is MGHRA and CDR2 is YSYEKL. As DNA, the CDR3 is TGCGCCAGCAGCCAAGTCTCAGCTGCGGGGGAAGCTTTCTTT. Translated: CASSQVSAAGEAFF.

V is TRBV29-1 and J is TRBJ1-1; D remains unclear. Trimming shortened V by 4 bases and J by 0 bases, and 9 bases separated the two germline ends. CDR3 length: 13 amino acids. CDR1 is SQVTM and CDR2 is ANQGSEA in the germline V gene. The chain's CDR3 is CSVVLTLNTEAFF. The CDR3 DNA follows: TGCAGCGTTGTCTTGACACTGAACACTGAAGCTTTCTTT.

This clonotype has at least ten counts. V gene TRBV7-8 combines with J gene TRBJ2-5; D gene unclear. V was shortened by 3 bases and J by 1 base, with 9 bases between the two germline ends. Germline V gives CDR1 SGHVS, CDR2 FQNEAQ. The CDR3 contains 14 residues. CDR3 nucleotides: TGTGCCAGCAGCTTGGTCGCGGCCCAAGAGACCCAGTACTTC. As protein: CASSLVAAQETQYF.

This clonotype was seen a few times. The chain joins TRBV7-2 to TRBJ1-2; TRBD1 aligns across 7 bases. CDR1 is SGHTA and CDR2 is FQGNSA in the germline V gene. With 10 bases clipped from V and 1 base from J, the junction kept 9 bases outside the gene matches. The CDR3 runs 14 residues. The CDR3 region has the DNA TGTGCCACCGAGGGACAGCCTATTAACTATGGCTACACCTTC. As protein: CATEGQPINYGYTF.

The chain couples TRBV6-8 to TRBJ1-5; D might be TRBD1 (5 bases). V was shortened by 7 bases and J by 7 bases, with 11 bases between the two germline ends. CDR1 is MNHGY, CDR2 SAAAGT, per germline. The CDR3 loop spans 12 amino acids. The DNA of the CDR3 is TGTGCCAGCATCCGCGGGGACCAGCCCCAGCATTTT. As protein: CASIRGDQPQHF.

This clonotype turned up a few times. The rearrangement links TRBV4-2 to TRBJ1-2; D is perhaps TRBD1 (6 bases). The V gene's germline CDR1 is LGHNA and CDR2 YNFKEQ. The CDR3 is made up of 16 amino acids. The V end was cut by 0 bases, the J end by 3 bases, with 14 bases between. The CDR3: CASSQDWGALDYGYTF. The CDR3 bases are TGTGCCAGCAGCCAAGATTGGGGGGCTCTCGACTATGGCTACACCTTC.

The chain couples TRBV7-6 to TRBJ2-1; D unclear. V lost 4 bases and J lost 0, with 16 bases in between. The CDR3 is 17 residues long. The germline gives CDR1 SGHVS, CDR2 FNYEAQ. The CDR3 region has the DNA TGTGCCAGCAGCTCCGGCTGGTCCCGGAGCTCCTACAATGAGCAGTTCTTC. Translating it yields CASSSGWSRSSYNEQFF.

This chain joins TRBV9 and TRBJ2-3; D unresolved. Trimming took 0 bases from V and 6 from J, leaving 11 bases between them. The germline gives CDR1 SGDLS, CDR2 YYNGEE. CDR3 length: 14 amino acids. CDR3 sequence reads: CASSVGNYPDTQYF. CDR3 DNA: TGTGCCAGCAGCGTAGGGAACTATCCCGATACGCAGTATTTT.

The chain couples TRBV5-1 to TRBJ2-1, with TRBD2 matching 12 bases. Germline assignment: CDR1 SGHRS and CDR2 YFSETQ. This CDR3 has 15 amino acids. The ends lost 5 bases at V and 0 bases at J; junction bases unmatched: 0. CDR3 sequence: CASRTSGGSYNEQFF. DNA for the CDR3: TGCGCCAGCAGGACTAGCGGGGGCTCCTACAATGAGCAGTTCTTC.

This clonotype was counted at least ten times. The gene calls are TRBV9 and TRBJ2-3, with 7 positions matching TRBD1. Looked up from germline, CDR1 is SGDLS and CDR2 is YYNGEE. Unmatched junction bases numbered 10, after V lost 4 bases and J lost 5 bases. The CDR3 has 15 residues. CDR3 residues: CASSIRDRGGDTQYF. The CDR3 nucleotides read TGTGCCAGCAGCATACGGGACAGAGGAGGAGATACGCAGTATTTT.

This clonotype was seen repeatedly, ten times or more. The chain combines TRBV5-4 with TRBJ2-1; no clear D gene. CDR3 length: 13 residues. Trimming pared 1 base from V and 5 bases from J, leaving 7 bases between. Germline V lookup: CDR1 SGHNT, CDR2 YYREEE (reference sequence). CDR3 sequence: CASSLTSNNEQFF. The CDR3 DNA reads TGTGCCAGCAGCTTGACGTCTAACAATGAGCAGTTCTTC. The complete variable domain, with remaining parts taken from reference TRBV5-4 and TRBJ2-1, reads ETGVTQSPTHLIKTRGQQVTLRCSSQSGHNTVSWYQQALGQGPQFIFQYYREEENGRGNFPPRFSGLQFPNYSSELNVNALELDDSALYLCASSLTSNNEQFFGPGTRLTVL.